This passage covers 15 T cell receptor beta chains from one sample sequenced in a study of metastatic and nonmetastatic thyroid tumors. No patient had received any treatment before thyroid surgery. TCRdb re-called the PCR reads via MiXCR. The sample gives almost 70,000 clones, approximately 15% of which show up once; under 8% is in the top ten. The sequencing input was blood. Receptors were obtained from a male donor with papillary thyroid cancer or a benign thyroid nodule (not recorded which). Some clones in this sample may be carry-over from other donors' samples.

This clone was seen at least ten times. The chain recombines TRBV20-1 with TRBJ2-7, with TRBD1 as a possible D gene (6 bases). Trimming left V 0 bases short and J 2 bases short, with 11 bases between. Germline values: CDR1 DFQATT, CDR2 SNEGSKA (reference sequence). This CDR3 has 14 amino acids. The CDR3, as DNA: TGCAGTGCTAGAGACCCTGGACAGACCTACGAGCAGTACTTC. The encoded protein is CSARDPGQTYEQYF.

The sample holds many counts of this clone. Other nucleotide sequences in the sample specify the same CDR3. The chain carries TRBV5-6 and TRBJ2-1; 7 bases agree with TRBD1. Germline V gives CDR1 SGHDT, CDR2 YYEEEE. The CDR3 covers 14 residues. Germline trimming cut 3 bases from V and 9 bases from J; bases unmatched to any gene: 9. The CDR3: CASSSTGRGGEQFF. DNA for the CDR3: TGTGCCAGCAGCTCGACAGGGAGAGGCGGTGAGCAGTTCTTC.

This clone was seen a few times. V usage is TRBV6-5 and J usage is TRBJ2-7, with unresolved D. CDR1 and CDR2 (germline): MNHEY, SVGAGI. The CDR3 sequence is 10 residues long. Between the trimmed V and J ends, which lost 4 bases and 7 bases, there was a span of 5 bases. The CDR3: CASSSGEQYF. In nucleotides, the CDR3 is TGTGCCAGCAGTTCCGGAGAGCAGTACTTC.

The chain uses TRBV24-1 and TRBJ2-1; D gene ambiguous. Deletions cut 5 bases from V and 8 bases from J, with 15 bases between. This CDR3 has 14 amino acids. Germline assignment: CDR1 KGHDR and CDR2 SFDVKD. CDR3 sequence reads: CATSGRTLEHEQFF. DNA of the CDR3: TGTGCCACCAGTGGTCGCACATTGGAGCATGAGCAGTTCTTC.

The table lists this clone with many counts. J is TRBJ1-2 and V is TRBV12-5; D is possibly TRBD1 (6 bases). Trimming stripped 11 bases from V and 1 base from J, with 23 bases between. CDR1 LGHNT and CDR2 FRNRAP come from the germline V gene. CDR3 size: 16 residues. CDR3 nucleotide sequence: TGTGCTGGAGGAGAGGGGGGGAGTAGGGTTAACTATGGCTACACCTTC. Residues: CAGGEGGSRVNYGYTF.

There are many counts of this clone. The rearrangement joins TRBV27 to TRBJ2-7, with D possibly TRBD1 on 5 matching bases. CDR3 length: 14 amino acids. V was trimmed by 2 bases and J by 3 bases, leaving 11 bases between them. The germline CDR1 and CDR2 sequences are MNHEY and SMNVEV (reference sequence). The CDR3 here is CASSLRRAYYEQYF. In DNA form, the CDR3 reads TGTGCCAGCAGTTTACGCAGGGCTTACTACGAGCAGTACTTC.

Ten or more counts support this clone. This sequence joins TRBV6-4 and TRBJ2-2, with D uncertain. The germline V gene has CDR1 MRHNA and CDR2 SNTAGT. The ends were cut back, 5 bases at V and 1 base at J, with 8 bases in the middle. CDR3 size: 14 residues. CDR3 residues: CASSSRQNTGELFF. The DNA of the CDR3 is TGTGCCAGCAGTTCAAGGCAGAACACCGGGGAGCTGTTTTTT.

This chain connects TRBV11-1 to TRBJ2-1, with 7 bases aligning to TRBD2. The V gene end was trimmed by 2 bases and the J gene end by 8 bases; junction bases not matched to a gene: 12. The germline CDR1 and CDR2 sequences are SGHAT and FQDESV (reference sequence). The CDR3 contains 16 residues. In nucleotides, the CDR3 is TGTGCCAGCAGCTTAACTCACGCGGGAGTGCCCCATGAGCAGTTCTTC. The encoded protein is CASSLTHAGVPHEQFF.

Details on this clone: A much bigger clone sits one base away, suggesting this may be a read error. V gene TRBV5-6 combines with J gene TRBJ2-2; D is perhaps TRBD1 (5 bases). This CDR3 has 15 residues. Germline loops: CDR1 SGHDT, CDR2 YYEEEE. CDR3 bases: TGTTCCAGCAGCTTGGCTGTAAGGGGTGTCGGGGAGCTGTTTTTT. Translation: CSSSLAVRGVGELFF.

In this sample, this clone turned up many times. DNA for the CDR3: TGTGCCAGCAGCTCCCTGGGAAGGGATACGCAGTATTTT. As protein: CASSSLGRDTQYF. The chain uses TRBV4-2 and TRBJ2-3; unclear D gene. The germline gives CDR1 LGHNA, CDR2 YNFKEQ. The V and J ends lost 5 bases and 6 bases respectively, with 12 bases between them. The CDR3 loop spans 13 amino acids.

There are a few counts of this clone. A much larger clone sits a single nucleotide away, making a read error possible. This sample also contains other DNA sequences that code for the same CDR3. This chain links TRBV4-2 with TRBJ2-1; 9 bases agree with TRBD2. The CDR3 is 16 amino acids. CDR1 is LGHNA, CDR2 YNFKEQ, per germline. The CDR3 DNA reads as TGTGCCAGTAGCCAACGAGGTAGCGGGAGAGGTGATGAGCAGTTCTTC. The encoded protein is CASSQRGSGRGDEQFF.

This clone was recorded many times. The J gene is TRBJ2-3, the V gene TRBV7-6, with TRBD1 as a possible D gene (6 bases). The V gene lost 1 base and the J gene lost 4 bases, with 15 bases spanning the gap. This CDR3 has 16 amino acids. The germline V gene has CDR1 SGHVS and CDR2 FNYEAQ. CDR3 protein: CASSLVWGRNPDTQYF. CDR3 bases: TGTGCCAGCAGCTTAGTTTGGGGGCGAAACCCAGATACGCAGTATTTT.

This clone was seen ten or more times. The chain couples TRBV20-1 to TRBJ2-3; D possibly uses TRBD1 or TRBD2 (5 bases each). The CDR3 length is 12 residues. Germline CDR1 DFQATT, CDR2 SNEGSKA (reference sequence). V lost 7 bases, J lost 3 bases, and 11 bases lay in between. The CDR3 sequence is CSVPGTTDTQYF. The CDR3 DNA reads TGCAGTGTTCCTGGGACGACAGATACGCAGTATTTT.

This clone was seen ten or more times. The V gene is TRBV5-1, the J gene TRBJ1-2; 9 bases line up with TRBD1. V lost 7 bases to trimming and J lost 10 bases; unmatched junction nucleotides: 11. Germline CDR1 and CDR2: SGHRS and YFSETQ. The CDR3 has 13 amino acids. The CDR3 bases are TGCGCCAGCGGCCGGACAGGGGAGGGAATCTACACCTTC. Its translation is CASGRTGEGIYTF.

This clone was detected many times. The genes are TRBV6-2 or TRBV6-3 and TRBJ2-1; the D gene is possibly TRBD1 (6 bases). The ends were cut back, 9 bases at V and 1 base at J, with 10 bases in the middle. The CDR3 totals 13 residues. Germline V gives CDR1 MNHEY, CDR2 SVGEGT. The CDR3 sequence is CASRQASYNEQFF. DNA for the CDR3: TGTGCCAGTCGACAGGCGTCCTACAATGAGCAGTTCTTC.